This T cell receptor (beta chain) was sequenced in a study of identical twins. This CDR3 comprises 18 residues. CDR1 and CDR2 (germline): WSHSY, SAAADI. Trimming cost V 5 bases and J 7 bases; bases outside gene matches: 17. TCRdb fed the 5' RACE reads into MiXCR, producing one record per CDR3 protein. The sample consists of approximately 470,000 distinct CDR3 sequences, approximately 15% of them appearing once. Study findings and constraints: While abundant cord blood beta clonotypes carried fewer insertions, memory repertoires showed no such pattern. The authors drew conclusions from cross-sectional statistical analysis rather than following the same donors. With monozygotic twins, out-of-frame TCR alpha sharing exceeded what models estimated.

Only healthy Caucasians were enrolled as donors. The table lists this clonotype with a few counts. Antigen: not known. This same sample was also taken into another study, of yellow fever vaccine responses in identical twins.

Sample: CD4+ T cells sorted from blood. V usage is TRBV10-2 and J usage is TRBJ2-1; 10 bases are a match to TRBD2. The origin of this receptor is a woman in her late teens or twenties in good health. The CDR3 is CASSPQPTQRGGRNEQFF. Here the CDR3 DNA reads TGCGCCAGCAGTCCCCAGCCCACCCAGCGGGGGGGCCGGAATGAGCAGTTCTTC.